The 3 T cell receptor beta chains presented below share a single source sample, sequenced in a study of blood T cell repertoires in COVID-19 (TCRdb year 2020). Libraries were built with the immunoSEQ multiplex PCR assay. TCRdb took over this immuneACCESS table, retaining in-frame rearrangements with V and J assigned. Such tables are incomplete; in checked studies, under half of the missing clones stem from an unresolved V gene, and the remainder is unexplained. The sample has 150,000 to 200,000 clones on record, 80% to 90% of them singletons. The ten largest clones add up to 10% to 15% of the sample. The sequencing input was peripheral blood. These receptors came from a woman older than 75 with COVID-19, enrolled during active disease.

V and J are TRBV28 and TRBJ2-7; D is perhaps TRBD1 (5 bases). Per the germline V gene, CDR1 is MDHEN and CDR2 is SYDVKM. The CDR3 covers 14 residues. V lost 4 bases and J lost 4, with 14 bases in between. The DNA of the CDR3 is TGTGCCAGCAGTTCAGGGCTCAATACTTACGAGCAGTACTTC. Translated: CASSSGLNTYEQYF.

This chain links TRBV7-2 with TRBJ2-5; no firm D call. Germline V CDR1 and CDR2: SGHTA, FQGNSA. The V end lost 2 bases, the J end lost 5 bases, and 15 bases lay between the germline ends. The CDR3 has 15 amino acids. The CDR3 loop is CASSLSKLFGETQYF. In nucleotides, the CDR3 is TGTGCCAGCAGCTTATCTAAGCTTTTCGGGGAGACCCAGTACTTC.

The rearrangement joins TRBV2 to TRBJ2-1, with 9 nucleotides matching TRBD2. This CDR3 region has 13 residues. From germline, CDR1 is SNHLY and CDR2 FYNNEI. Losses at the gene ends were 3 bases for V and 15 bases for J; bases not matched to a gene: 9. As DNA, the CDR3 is TGTGCCAGCAGTGATCAAGGGACTAGCTATCGGTTCTTC. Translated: CASSDQGTSYRFF.